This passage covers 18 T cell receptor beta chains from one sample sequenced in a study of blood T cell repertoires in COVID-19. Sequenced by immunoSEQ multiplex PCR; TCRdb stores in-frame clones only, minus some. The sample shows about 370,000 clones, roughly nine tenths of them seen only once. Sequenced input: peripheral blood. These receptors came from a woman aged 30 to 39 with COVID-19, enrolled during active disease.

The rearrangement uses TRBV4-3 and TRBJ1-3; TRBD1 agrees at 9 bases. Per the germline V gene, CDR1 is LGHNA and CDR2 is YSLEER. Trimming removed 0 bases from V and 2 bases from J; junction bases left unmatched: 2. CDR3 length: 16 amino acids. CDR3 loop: CASSQDGTGTGNTIYF. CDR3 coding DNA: TGCGCCAGCAGCCAAGATGGGACAGGGACTGGAAACACCATATATTTT.

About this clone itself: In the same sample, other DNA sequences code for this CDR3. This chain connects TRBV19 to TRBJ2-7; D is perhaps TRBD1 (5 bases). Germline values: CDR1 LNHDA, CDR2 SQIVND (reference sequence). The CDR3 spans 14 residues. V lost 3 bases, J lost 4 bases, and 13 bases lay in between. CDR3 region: CASSIGQGSYEQYF. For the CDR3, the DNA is TGTGCCAGTAGTATCGGGCAGGGTTCGTACGAGCAGTACTTC.

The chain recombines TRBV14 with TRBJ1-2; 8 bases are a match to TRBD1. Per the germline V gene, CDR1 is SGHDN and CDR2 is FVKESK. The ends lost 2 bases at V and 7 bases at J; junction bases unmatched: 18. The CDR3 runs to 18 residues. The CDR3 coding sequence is TGTGCCAGCAGCCAACGGCAGGGGGCGAGTACCCTATTCGGTGGCTACACCTTC. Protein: CASSQRQGASTLFGGYTF.

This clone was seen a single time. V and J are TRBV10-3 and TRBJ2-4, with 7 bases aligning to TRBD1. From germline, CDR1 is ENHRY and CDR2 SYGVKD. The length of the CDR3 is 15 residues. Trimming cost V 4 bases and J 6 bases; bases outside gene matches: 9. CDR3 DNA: TGTGCCATCAGTGTCGGAGACAGGGAAGGAAACATTCAGTACTTC. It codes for CAISVGDREGNIQYF.

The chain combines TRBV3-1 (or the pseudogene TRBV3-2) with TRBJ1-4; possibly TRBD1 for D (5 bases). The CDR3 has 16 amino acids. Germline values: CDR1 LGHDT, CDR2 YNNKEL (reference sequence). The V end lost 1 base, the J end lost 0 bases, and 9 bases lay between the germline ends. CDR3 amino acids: CASSQVAGATNEKLFF. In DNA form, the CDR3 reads TGTGCCAGCAGCCAAGTAGCGGGGGCAACTAATGAAAAACTGTTTTTT.

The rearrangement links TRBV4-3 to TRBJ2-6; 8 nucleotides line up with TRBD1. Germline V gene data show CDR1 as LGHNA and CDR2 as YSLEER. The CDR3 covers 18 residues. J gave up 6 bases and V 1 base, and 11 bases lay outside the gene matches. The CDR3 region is CASSQAVAGGREANVLTF. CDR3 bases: TGCGCCAGCAGCCAAGCGGTGGCAGGGGGCCGGGAGGCCAACGTCCTGACTTTC.

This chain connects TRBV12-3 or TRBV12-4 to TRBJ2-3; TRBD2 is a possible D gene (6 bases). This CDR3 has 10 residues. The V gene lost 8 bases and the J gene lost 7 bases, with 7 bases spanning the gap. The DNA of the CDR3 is TGTGCCAGCGGGGGGAATACGCAGTATTTT. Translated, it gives CASGGNTQYF.

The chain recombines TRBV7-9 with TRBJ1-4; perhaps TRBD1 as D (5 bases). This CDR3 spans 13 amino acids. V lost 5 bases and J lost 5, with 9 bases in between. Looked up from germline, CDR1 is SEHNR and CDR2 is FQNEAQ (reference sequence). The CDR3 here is CASSRQMNEKLFF. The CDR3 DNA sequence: TGTGCCAGCAGCCGACAGATGAATGAAAAACTGTTTTTT. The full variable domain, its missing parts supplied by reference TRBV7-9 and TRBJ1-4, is DTGVSQNPRHKITKRGQNVTFRCDPISEHNRLYWYRQTLGQGPEFLTYFQNEAQLEKSRLLSDRFSAERPKGSFSTLEIQRTEQGDSAMYLCASSRQMNEKLFFGSGTQLSVL.

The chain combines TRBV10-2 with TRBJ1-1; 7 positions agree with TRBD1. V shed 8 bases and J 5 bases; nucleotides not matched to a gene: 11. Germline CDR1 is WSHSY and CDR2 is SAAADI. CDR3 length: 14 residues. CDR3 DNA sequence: TGCGCCAGCGGTGGCAGGGGGATGAGGACTGAAGCTTTCTTT. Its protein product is CASGGRGMRTEAFF.

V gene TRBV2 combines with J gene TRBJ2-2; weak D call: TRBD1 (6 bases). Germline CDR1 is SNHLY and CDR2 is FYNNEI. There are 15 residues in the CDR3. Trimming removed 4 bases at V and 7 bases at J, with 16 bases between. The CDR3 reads CASSASRGFGGELFF. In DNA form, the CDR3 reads TGTGCCAGCAGTGCGTCTAGGGGGTTTGGCGGGGAGCTGTTTTTT.

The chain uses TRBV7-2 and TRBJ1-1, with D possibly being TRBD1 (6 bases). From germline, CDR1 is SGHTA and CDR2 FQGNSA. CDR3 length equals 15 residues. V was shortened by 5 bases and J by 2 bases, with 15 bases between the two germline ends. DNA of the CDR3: TGTGCCAGCAGCGCTGGGGGCAGTCTTAACACTGAAGCTTTCTTT. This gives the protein CASSAGGSLNTEAFF.

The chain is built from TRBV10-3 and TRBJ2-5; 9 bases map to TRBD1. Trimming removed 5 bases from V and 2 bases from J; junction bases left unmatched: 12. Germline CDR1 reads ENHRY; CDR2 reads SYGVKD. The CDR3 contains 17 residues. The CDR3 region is CAISHPGQGKGQETQYF. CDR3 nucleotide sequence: TGTGCCATCAGTCACCCTGGACAGGGGAAAGGTCAAGAGACCCAGTACTTC.

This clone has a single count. CDR3 loop: CASTRTRTNEKLFF. The DNA for the CDR3 is TGTGCCAGTACCCGGACAAGAACTAATGAAAAACTGTTTTTT. The chain links TRBV19 to TRBJ1-4; D is perhaps TRBD1 (5 bases). V lost 7 bases, J lost 1 base, and 10 bases lay in between. This CDR3 has 14 residues. Germline values: CDR1 LNHDA, CDR2 SQIVND (reference sequence).

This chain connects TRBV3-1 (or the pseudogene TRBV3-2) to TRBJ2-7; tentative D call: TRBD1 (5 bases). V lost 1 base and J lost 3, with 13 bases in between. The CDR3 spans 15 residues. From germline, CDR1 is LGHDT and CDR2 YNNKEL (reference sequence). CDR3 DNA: TGTGCCAGCAGCCAAGTGGGCAGTCAGGGCTACGAGCAGTACTTC. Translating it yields CASSQVGSQGYEQYF.

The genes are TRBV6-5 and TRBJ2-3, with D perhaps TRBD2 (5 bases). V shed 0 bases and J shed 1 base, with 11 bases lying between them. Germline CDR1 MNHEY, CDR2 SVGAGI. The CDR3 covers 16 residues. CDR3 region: CASSYSGAAGTDTQYF. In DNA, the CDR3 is TGTGCCAGCAGTTACTCCGGAGCAGCGGGCACAGATACGCAGTATTTT.

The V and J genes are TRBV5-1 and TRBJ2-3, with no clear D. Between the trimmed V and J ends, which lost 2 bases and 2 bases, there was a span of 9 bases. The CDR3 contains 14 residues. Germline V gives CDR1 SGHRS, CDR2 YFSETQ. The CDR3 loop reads CASSFSILTDTQYF. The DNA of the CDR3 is TGCGCCAGCAGCTTCTCTATACTCACAGATACGCAGTATTTT.

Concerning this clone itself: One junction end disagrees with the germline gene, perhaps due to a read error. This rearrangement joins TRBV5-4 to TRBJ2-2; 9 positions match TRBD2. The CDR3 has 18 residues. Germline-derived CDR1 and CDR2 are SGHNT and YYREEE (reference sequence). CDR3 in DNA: TGTGCCAGCAGCCCGCTGGGGCGGGGGGGACTGAACCCCGGGGAGCTGTTTTTT. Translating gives CASSPLGRGGLNPGELFF.

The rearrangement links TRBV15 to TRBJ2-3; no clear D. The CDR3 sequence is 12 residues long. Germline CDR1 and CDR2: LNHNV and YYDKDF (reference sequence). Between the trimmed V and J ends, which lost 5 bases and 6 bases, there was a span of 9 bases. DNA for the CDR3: TGTGCCACCAGCCCGGCGGCCGATACGCAGTATTTT. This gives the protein CATSPAADTQYF.